One T cell receptor (beta chain) is described in this entry. The source of the sample is a study of shared clonotypes between healthy human individuals. V gave up 5 bases and J gave up 4 bases; unmatched junction bases: 5. CDR1 is SGHTA, CDR2 FQGNSA, per germline. CDR3 size: 14 residues. The table came from immunoSEQ multiplex PCR; TCRdb's copy has only in-frame clones and leaves some out. The table lists roughly 2.2 million clones, approximately 95% of them singletons. Every donor, a Caucasian adult, lived in Nashville, Tennessee. The chain couples TRBV7-2 to TRBJ2-7; 10 bases line up with TRBD1. Material: naive CD4+ T cells from PBMCs. Noted subset: CD45RA+ positively selected. This clonotype was sampled from a man aged 18 to 35 in good health. Some clones in this sample may be carry-over from other donors' samples. Here the CDR3 DNA reads TGTGCCAGCAGCAAGAGACAGGGGGCGTACGAGCAGTACTTC. Translated, it gives CASSKRQGAYEQYF.